These 14 T cell receptor beta chains were sequenced from one sample in a study of blood T cell repertoires in COVID-19. Clones were read by immunoSEQ multiplex PCR, and TCRdb kept only the in-frame ones, dropping some. The sample carries about 210,000 clones, around four fifths recorded once. The sample comprised peripheral blood. The origin of the receptors is a woman older than 75 with COVID-19, enrolled during active disease.

This chain links TRBV24-1 with TRBJ2-5, with TRBD1 matching over 8 bases. V was pared by 9 bases and J by 5 bases, with 7 bases of the junction left unmatched. In germline, CDR1 is KGHDR, CDR2 SFDVKD. This CDR3 contains 13 residues. The CDR3, as DNA: TGTGCCACCTCTCAGGGGGCCGGGGAGACCCAGTACTTC. Translation gives CATSQGAGETQYF.

This chain uses TRBV5-1 with TRBJ2-1, with a weak D call TRBD1 (5 bases). The germline gives CDR1 SGHRS, CDR2 YFSETQ. Trimming shortened V by 3 bases and J by 0 bases, and 13 bases separated the two germline ends. CDR3 size: 16 residues. DNA for the CDR3: TGCGCCAGCAGCTCCACGACAGACCGCTCCTACAATGAGCAGTTCTTC. This gives the protein CASSSTTDRSYNEQFF.

This clone has a handful of counts. The chain combines TRBV5-1 with TRBJ2-1; TRBD1 matches 9 bases. Germline lookup yields CDR1 SGHRS and CDR2 YFSETQ. After removal of 3 bases from V and 5 bases from J, the junction contained 6 bases not matched to a gene. The CDR3 has 15 amino acids. This CDR3 is CASSSGGTGNNEQFF. CDR3 sequence (DNA): TGCGCCAGCAGCTCGGGTGGGACAGGGAACAATGAGCAGTTCTTC. The whole variable domain, remainder taken from reference TRBV5-1 and TRBJ2-1, is KAGVTQTPRYLIKTRGQQVTLSCSPISGHRSVSWYQQTPGQGLQFLFEYFSETQRNKGNFPGRFSGRQFSNSRSEMNVSTLELGDSALYLCASSSGGTGNNEQFFGPGTRLTVL.

The chain combines TRBV18 with TRBJ1-1; 8 bases align to TRBD1. Germline V gene data show CDR1 as KGHSH and CDR2 as LQKENI. V lost 5 bases and J lost 2; bases outside the gene matches: 4. The CDR3 runs to 14 residues. Here the CDR3 reads CASSGQGTNTEAFF. CDR3 DNA sequence: TGTGCCAGCTCAGGACAGGGAACTAACACTGAAGCTTTCTTT.

The chain couples TRBV5-5 to TRBJ1-3, with 7 bases lining up with TRBD1. Per the germline V gene, CDR1 is SGHKS and CDR2 is YYEKEE (reference sequence). The V segment lost 4 bases and the J segment 3 bases; nucleotides outside the gene matches: 10. The CDR3 is 16 residues long. The CDR3 here is CASSNTSGTVGNTIYF. CDR3 in DNA: TGTGCCAGCAGCAATACGTCCGGGACAGTTGGAAACACCATATATTTT.

In DNA form, the CDR3 reads TGCGCCAGCAGCCGTGAACGGACAGCCGAAGCTTTCTTT. It is translated as CASSRERTAEAFF. The genes are TRBV5-1 and TRBJ1-1; D is possibly TRBD1 (6 bases). Germline V gene lookup returns CDR1 SGHRS and CDR2 YFSETQ. The length of the CDR3 is 13 residues. V lost 4 bases to trimming and J lost 8 bases, with 15 bases between them.

The chain combines TRBV27 with TRBJ2-7; 9 bases fit TRBD1. The CDR3 contains 13 residues. CDR1 is MNHEY and CDR2 is SMNVEV in the germline V gene (reference sequence). J gave up 6 bases and V 6 bases, and 6 bases lay outside the gene matches. CDR3 loop: CASRQQGAREQYF. The CDR3 DNA sequence: TGTGCCAGCAGGCAACAGGGGGCGCGCGAGCAGTACTTC.

In DNA form, the CDR3 reads TGTGCCAGCAGCTCTACCGGGACAGGGACTGAAAAACTGTTTTTT. As protein: CASSSTGTGTEKLFF. This chain links TRBV7-2 with TRBJ1-4; 9 bases fit TRBD1. Germline trimming cut 4 bases from V and 7 bases from J; bases unmatched to any gene: 7. Germline values: CDR1 SGHTA, CDR2 FQGNSA. The CDR3 consists of 15 residues.

CDR3 in DNA: TGTGCCTGGAGTGTAGGGCTAGCGGACCAAGAGACCCAGTACTTC. Translating gives CAWSVGLADQETQYF. The rearrangement links TRBV30 to TRBJ2-5, with 7 bases aligning to TRBD2. The germline V gene encodes CDR1 GTSNPN and CDR2 SVGIG (reference sequence). The CDR3 has 15 residues. V was clipped by 0 bases and J by 0 bases; unmatched bases: 4. The whole variable domain, filled in from reference TRBV30 and TRBJ2-5, reads SQTIHQWPATLVQPVGSPLSLECTVEGTSNPNLYWYRQAAGRGLQLLFYSVGIGQISSEVPQNLSASRPQDRQFILSSKKLLLSDSGFYLCAWSVGLADQETQYFGPGTRLLVL.

This clone was observed a single time. The chain is built from TRBV18 and TRBJ1-5; 7 nucleotides line up with TRBD1. CDR1 is KGHSH and CDR2 is LQKENI in the germline V gene. After removal of 5 bases from V and 5 bases from J, the junction contained 3 bases not matched to a gene. The CDR3 runs to 13 residues. The CDR3, as DNA: TGTGCCAGCTCAGACAGGGACTATCAGCCCCAGCATTTT. It yields the protein CASSDRDYQPQHF. The whole variable domain, remainder taken from reference TRBV18 and TRBJ1-5, is NAGVMQNPRHLVRRRGQEARLRCSPMKGHSHVYWYRQLPEEGLKFMVYLQKENIIDESGMPKERFSAEFPKEGPSILRIQQVVRGDSAAYFCASSDRDYQPQHFGDGTRLSIL.

CDR3 in DNA: TGTGCCAGCAGTCGACAGGGGAAAGATGAAAAACTGTTTTTT. Its translation: CASSRQGKDEKLFF. The chain employs TRBV6-5 and TRBJ1-4, with 8 bases that match TRBD1. CDR3 size: 14 residues. Trimming took 5 bases from V and 6 from J; bases not matched to a gene: 5. Germline loops: CDR1 MNHEY, CDR2 SVGAGI.

The chain carries TRBV18 and TRBJ2-7; D not resolved. Germline V gene data show CDR1 as KGHSH and CDR2 as LQKENI. The CDR3 sequence is 13 residues long. V was pared by 4 bases and J by 1 base, with 8 bases between. The CDR3 protein is CASSRARSYEQYV. Here the CDR3 DNA reads TGTGCCAGCTCACGGGCCCGATCCTACGAGCAGTACGTC.

This clone has a single count. The chain uses TRBV19 and TRBJ2-1; 7 nucleotides align to TRBD1. This CDR3 contains 14 residues. Germline loops: CDR1 LNHDA, CDR2 SQIVND (reference sequence). Trimming at V came to 4 bases and at J to 2 bases, leaving 2 bases not matched to a gene. The DNA for the CDR3 is TGTGCCAGTAGTAACAGGGGCGCCTACAATGAGCAGTTCTTC. This gives the protein CASSNRGAYNEQFF.

V and J are TRBV7-9 and TRBJ1-1, with unresolved D. The CDR3 consists of 14 residues. Trimming cost V 3 bases and J 3 bases, with 11 bases left between them. CDR1 and CDR2 (germline): SEHNR, FQNEAQ (reference sequence). The CDR3 nucleotides read TGTGCCAGCAGCTTCGGGGAAGTCCACACTGAAGCTTTCTTT. This translates into CASSFGEVHTEAFF.